These T cell receptor beta chains were read from a single sample in a study of cytomegalovirus exposure and HLA in healthy donors. Libraries were prepared by immunoSEQ multiplex PCR; TCRdb keeps only in-frame clonotypes and omits some of them. The table has around 100,000 clones, 79% seen once. Sequenced sample: PBMCs. The source of these receptors is a woman between 18 and 29 years old in good health and CMV-seropositive. Each CDR3 is given without its conserved first and last residue. The order of the fields is V gene, CDR3 protein.

TRBV5-8 | ASSLDRGETEAF
TRBV2 | ASRDTGGGTEAF
TRBV7-9 | ASSLAVPGYTEAF
TRBV5-6 | ASSLSVIEQY
TRBV30 | AGTGSGANVLT
TRBV2 | ASRLTATNEKLF
TRBV5-1 | ASSLVRTANTEAF
TRBV7-6 | ASSLAWGEVSYEQY
TRBV7-3 | ASSFRTGRETQY
TRBV5-1 | ASSLGVGGVNTEAF
TRBV7-6 | ASSPRQGVNEQY
TRBV5-1 | ASSLGLAADTQY
TRBV11-2 | ASRGGGGANVLT
TRBV6-5 | ASSYSETGYNIQY
TRBV14 | VSSQDSWDRGAYEQY
TRBV19 | ASSSQGNTEAF
TRBV5-1 | ASSSSQTILNTGELF
TRBV5-1 | ASSLLREGRGSVQETQY
TRBV5-5 | ASSPLSRGDTQY
TRBV5-1 | ASSLGQGEVGYT
TRBV2 | ASSRQGMNTEAF
TRBV4-1 | ASSRGVNQPQH
TRBV5-1 | ASSLTVLPAEAF